Each of the 30 T cell receptor beta chains below was sequenced from the same sample in a study of naive and memory T cell subsets. Study-level results: A few larger clonotypes appeared in naive repertoires, especially CD8, possibly memory cells re-expressing CD45RA.

Both TRBC1 and TRBC2 were covered by a beta constant-region primer of two equimolar oligonucleotides. The ligated cDNA underwent four PCR rounds using SP2 and nested alpha and beta constant-region primers. TCRdb used MiXCR to reprocess the UMI-ligation and nested PCR reads, holding one entry per CDR3 protein. The sample holds around 100,000 distinct CDR3 sequences, about 14% seen once. No antigen has been assigned to these receptors. The sequenced sample was naive CD8+ T cells from blood. The source is a human donor in good health.

The chain uses TRBV29-1 and TRBJ2-7; D gene unclear. Trimming stripped 0 bases from V and 1 base from J, with 7 bases between. The CDR3 is 13 residues long. Per germline, CDR1 SQVTM and CDR2 ANQGSEA. The CDR3 DNA follows: TGCAGCGTTGAAGAGACTGGTTCCTACGAGCAGTACTTC. As protein: CSVEETGSYEQYF.

This clonotype appeared many times. This rearrangement joins TRBV10-3 to TRBJ2-1; 12 positions agree with TRBD2. The CDR3 length is 17 residues. V lost 4 bases, J lost 3 bases, and 7 bases stayed unmatched. Germline CDR1 ENHRY, CDR2 SYGVKD. CDR3 sequence: CAISGTSGELVYNEQFF. CDR3 sequence (DNA): TGTGCCATCAGTGGGACTAGCGGGGAGCTTGTCTACAATGAGCAGTTCTTC.

The chain employs TRBV4-3 and TRBJ2-7; D remains ambiguous. The germline V gene encodes CDR1 LGHNA and CDR2 YSLEER. V lost 0 bases and J lost 6, with 9 bases in between. This CDR3 is built from 13 residues. DNA for the CDR3: TGCGCCAGCAGCCAAGATTGGTCGAGCGAGCAGTACTTC. Amino acids: CASSQDWSSEQYF.

This clonotype has just a few counts. V gene TRBV5-6 combines with J gene TRBJ2-1; no firm D call. V shed 0 bases and J shed 2 bases, with 12 bases lying between them. The CDR3 runs 16 residues. The germline gives CDR1 SGHDT, CDR2 YYEEEE. The chain's CDR3 is CASSLDPTLTYNEQFF. The CDR3 nucleotides read TGTGCCAGCAGCTTGGACCCAACACTTACCTACAATGAGCAGTTCTTC.

This clonotype was recorded at least ten times. This chain uses TRBV7-7 with TRBJ2-5; possible D gene TRBD2, 5 bases. Trimming left V 5 bases short and J 5 bases short, with 15 bases between. The CDR3 runs 14 residues. Germline-derived CDR1 and CDR2 are SSHAT and FNYEAQ (reference sequence). CDR3 region: CASSPRRGYETQYF. The CDR3 bases are TGTGCCAGCAGCCCCCGCCGGGGTTACGAGACCCAGTACTTC. The complete variable domain, with remaining parts taken from reference TRBV7-7 and TRBJ2-5, reads GAGVSQSPRYKVTKRGQDVTLRCDPISSHATLYWYQQALGQGPEFLTYFNYEAQPDKSGLPSDRFSAERPEGSISTLTIQRTEQRDSAMYRCASSPRRGYETQYFGPGTRLLVL.

The chain recombines TRBV15 with TRBJ1-1; no firm D call. Trimming took off 4 bases at V and 1 base at J, with 7 bases between the two ends. The CDR3 has 13 amino acids. Germline loops: CDR1 LNHNV, CDR2 YYDKDF (reference sequence). The CDR3 DNA reads TGTGCCACCAGCATCCTCGGGAACACTGAAGCTTTCTTT. Translation: CATSILGNTEAFF.

Ten or more counts support this clonotype. The chain carries TRBV4-1 and TRBJ2-7; tentative D call: TRBD2 (6 bases). This CDR3 spans 15 amino acids. V was cut by 0 bases and J by 3 bases, with 12 bases left in between. Germline values: CDR1 MGHRA, CDR2 YSYEKL. DNA for the CDR3: TGCGCCAGCAGCCAAGAGGACTACAGTTTCTACGAGCAGTACTTC. Protein sequence: CASSQEDYSFYEQYF.

This clonotype showed up just a few times. The gene calls are TRBV19 and TRBJ2-1; D gene unclear. V gave up 3 bases and J gave up 4 bases, with 13 bases separating them. Looked up from germline, CDR1 is LNHDA and CDR2 is SQIVND (reference sequence). The CDR3 covers 15 residues. CDR3 amino acids: CASSIPSEGYNEQFF. Here the CDR3 DNA reads TGTGCCAGTAGTATCCCCTCGGAAGGTTACAATGAGCAGTTCTTC.

This clonotype appeared many times. The CDR3 spells CSARDRGYNSPLHF. Here the CDR3 DNA reads TGCAGTGCTAGAGATAGGGGATATAATTCACCCCTCCACTTT. V gene TRBV20-1 combines with J gene TRBJ1-6; maybe TRBD1 (5 bases). CDR3 length equals 14 residues. The V end lost 0 bases, the J end lost 4 bases, and 7 bases lay between the germline ends. Per germline, CDR1 DFQATT and CDR2 SNEGSKA (reference sequence).

The chain combines TRBV28 with TRBJ2-1, with a weak D call TRBD2 (5 bases). V was trimmed by 7 bases and J by 6 bases, leaving 10 bases between them. This CDR3 comprises 12 residues. The germline gives CDR1 MDHEN, CDR2 SYDVKM. CDR3: CASTAASNEQFF. CDR3 sequence (DNA): TGTGCCAGCACAGCGGCGAGCAATGAGCAGTTCTTC.

This clonotype has only a few counts. The chain is built from TRBV4-3 and TRBJ2-1, with unresolved D. V was pared by 0 bases and J by 6 bases, with 9 bases between. Germline lookup yields CDR1 LGHNA and CDR2 YSLEER. This CDR3 has 14 residues. The CDR3 region has the DNA TGCGCCAGCAGCCAAGACGACGCGGCCAATGAGCAGTTCTTC. It is translated as CASSQDDAANEQFF.

J is TRBJ1-5 and V is TRBV20-1, with D uncertain. V shed 3 bases and J shed 8 bases, with 20 bases lying between them. This CDR3 contains 15 residues. Germline CDR1 reads DFQATT; CDR2 reads SNEGSKA (reference sequence). CDR3 nucleotide sequence: TGCAGTGCTAGTGAAGAGACGCGTTATAAGGAGCCCCAGCATTTT. Its translation is CSASEETRYKEPQHF.

This clonotype was recorded a few times. The rearrangement links TRBV3-1 to TRBJ1-1; unclear D gene. The CDR3 loop spans 16 amino acids. V was shortened by 1 base and J by 0 bases, with 12 bases between the two germline ends. CDR1 LGHDT and CDR2 YNNKEL come from the germline V gene (reference sequence). Here the CDR3 reads CASSQVGQNMNTEAFF. The CDR3 bases are TGTGCCAGCAGCCAAGTTGGTCAGAATATGAACACTGAAGCTTTCTTT.

This sequence joins TRBV7-9 and TRBJ2-3, with TRBD1 matching 12 bases. J gave up 1 base and V 5 bases, and 13 bases lay outside the gene matches. Germline CDR1 reads SEHNR; CDR2 reads FQNEAQ (reference sequence). The CDR3 loop spans 19 amino acids. The CDR3 region is CASSTRDRGLNTGTDTQYF. The CDR3 bases are TGTGCCAGCAGCACCCGGGACAGGGGGCTTAATACGGGCACAGATACGCAGTATTTT.

Ten or more counts support this clonotype. V and J are TRBV14 and TRBJ2-3; no reliable D call. Per germline, CDR1 SGHDN and CDR2 FVKESK. The V end was cut by 6 bases, the J end by 0 bases, with 4 bases between. The CDR3 extends over 12 amino acids. CDR3 DNA sequence: TGTGCCAGCAGTCAGAGCACAGATACGCAGTATTTT. Its protein is CASSQSTDTQYF.

The CDR3 sequence: CASSMTSANTGELFF. CDR3 nucleotides: TGTGCCAGCAGCATGACTAGCGCAAACACCGGGGAGCTGTTTTTT. The chain links TRBV7-6 to TRBJ2-2; 8 bases fit TRBD2. Losses at the gene ends were 5 bases for V and 2 bases for J; bases not matched to a gene: 4. The CDR3 extends over 15 amino acids. Germline CDR1 is SGHVS and CDR2 is FNYEAQ.

In this sample, this clonotype turned up many times. The genes are TRBV5-6 and TRBJ2-7; TRBD1 agrees at 10 bases. The J segment lost 5 bases and the V segment lost 4 bases, leaving 12 bases of the junction unmatched. CDR3 size: 16 residues. The V gene's germline CDR1 is SGHDT and CDR2 YYEEEE. This chain's CDR3 is CASSVLSGTGAHEQYF. For the CDR3, the DNA is TGTGCCAGCAGCGTATTGTCCGGGACAGGGGCCCACGAGCAGTACTTC. Full variable domain (missing parts from reference TRBV5-6 and TRBJ2-7): DAGVTQSPTHLIKTRGQQVTLRCSPKSGHDTVSWYQQALGQGPQFIFQYYEEEERQRGNFPDRFSGHQFPNYSSELNVNALLLGDSALYLCASSVLSGTGAHEQYFGPGTRLTVT.

This clonotype was observed a handful of times. J is TRBJ1-1 and V is TRBV10-3, with a tentative D call TRBD1 (6 bases). Trimming removed 2 bases at V and 1 base at J, with 8 bases between. The length of the CDR3 is 14 residues. Per germline, CDR1 ENHRY and CDR2 SYGVKD. CDR3 in DNA: TGTGCCATCAGTGAGACAGGGCCGAACACTGAAGCTTTCTTT. Protein sequence: CAISETGPNTEAFF.

The CDR3 loop reads CATSDQQGPQHF. The CDR3 nucleotides are TGTGCCACCAGTGATCAACAGGGACCCCAGCATTTT. The chain links TRBV24-1 to TRBJ1-5; D might be TRBD1 (6 bases). The CDR3 is 12 amino acids. V was pared by 3 bases and J by 10 bases, with 9 bases between. CDR1 is KGHDR, CDR2 SFDVKD, per germline.

The CDR3 protein is CASSQTRLAGTYEQYF. The CDR3 coding sequence is TGCGCCAGCAGCCAAACCCGACTAGCGGGGACCTACGAGCAGTACTTC. The chain carries TRBV4-3 and TRBJ2-7, with 11 bases identical to TRBD2. The CDR3 sequence is 16 residues long. Losses at the gene ends were 2 bases for V and 2 bases for J; bases not matched to a gene: 5. The germline V gene encodes CDR1 LGHNA and CDR2 YSLEER.

V is TRBV9 and J is TRBJ2-7; D remains unclear. This CDR3 has 15 residues. Germline-derived CDR1 and CDR2 are SGDLS and YYNGEE. V lost 3 bases to trimming and J lost 4 bases, with 17 bases between them. CDR3 nucleotide sequence: TGTGCCAGCAGCGCTACCCCGGGCCCCTCTTACGAGCAGTACTTC. This sequence encodes CASSATPGPSYEQYF.

This clonotype was observed at least ten times. The rearrangement links TRBV6-2 or TRBV6-3 to TRBJ1-5, with TRBD1 identical over 9 bases. Germline CDR1 is MNHEY and CDR2 is SVGEGT. Losses at the gene ends were 0 bases for V and 0 bases for J; bases not matched to a gene: 6. The CDR3 is 18 amino acids. The CDR3 loop reads CASSYSGTGTYSNQPQHF. The CDR3 DNA follows: TGTGCCAGCAGTTACTCCGGGACAGGGACCTATAGCAATCAGCCCCAGCATTTT.

This clonotype was seen repeatedly, ten times or more. The V and J genes are TRBV19 and TRBJ1-1, with D possibly matching TRBD1 (6 bases). CDR1 LNHDA and CDR2 SQIVND come from the germline V gene (reference sequence). This CDR3 contains 14 residues. The ends were cut back, 6 bases at V and 0 bases at J, with 11 bases in the middle. CDR3 region: CASRNRDLNTEAFF. The CDR3 bases are TGTGCCAGTAGAAACAGGGATTTGAACACTGAAGCTTTCTTT.

The rearrangement uses TRBV4-3 and TRBJ2-3; the D is unclear. The CDR3 totals 16 residues. V lost 0 bases and J 6 bases, leaving 16 bases between the germline ends. The V gene's germline CDR1 is LGHNA and CDR2 YSLEER. The CDR3 DNA is TGCGCCAGCAGCCAAGATTCATCCCTCCTGGGGGATACGCAGTATTTT. It yields the protein CASSQDSSLLGDTQYF.

This clonotype was seen more than once but under ten times. CDR3: CASSGEGYEQYF. CDR3 bases: TGTGCCAGCAGCGGGGAGGGGTACGAGCAGTACTTC. The chain joins TRBV5-4 to TRBJ2-7; 7 bases align to TRBD2. Germline-derived CDR1 and CDR2 are SGHNT and YYREEE (reference sequence). V was pared by 4 bases and J by 4 bases, with 2 bases of the junction left unmatched. The CDR3 consists of 12 residues.

V usage is TRBV13 and J usage is TRBJ1-2; D is ambiguous. Per germline, CDR1 PRHDT and CDR2 FYEKMQ (reference sequence). The CDR3 is made up of 13 amino acids. V lost 11 bases and J lost 5, with 18 bases in between. The CDR3 coding sequence is TGTGCCTCTAGGGAGGCAGGAGTTTATGGCTACACCTTC. This gives the protein CASREAGVYGYTF.

The V call is TRBV28, the J call TRBJ2-7; TRBD1 aligns across 9 bases. Per the germline V gene, CDR1 is MDHEN and CDR2 is SYDVKM. J was trimmed by 3 bases and V by 4 bases; bases with no gene match: 4. CDR3 size: 14 residues. Here the CDR3 DNA reads TGTGCCAGCAGTTCCGGGACAGGGAACTACGAGCAGTACTTC. It specifies CASSSGTGNYEQYF.

There are a few counts of this clonotype. The chain carries TRBV29-1 and TRBJ1-2; D is ambiguous. Trimming left V 8 bases short and J 8 bases short, with 6 bases between. Germline V CDR1 and CDR2: SQVTM, ANQGSEA. CDR3 length: 8 residues. The CDR3 nucleotides are TGCAGCCCTGACGGCTACACCTTC. Translating it yields CSPDGYTF.

This clonotype was seen only a few times. V and J are TRBV2 and TRBJ2-1; TRBD2 matches at 8 bases. Germline V gene sequence: CDR1 SNHLY, CDR2 FYNNEI. The CDR3 loop spans 14 amino acids. Losses at the gene ends were 2 bases for V and 4 bases for J; bases not matched to a gene: 1. CDR3 sequence reads: CASSELAGYNEQFF. The CDR3 DNA follows: TGTGCCAGCAGTGAACTAGCGGGTTACAATGAGCAGTTCTTC.

The chain recombines TRBV19 with TRBJ2-1; no firm D call. Germline CDR1 reads LNHDA; CDR2 reads SQIVND (reference sequence). The V and J ends lost 4 bases and 7 bases respectively, with 8 bases between them. The CDR3 is 12 residues long. CDR3 bases: TGTGCCAGTAGTACCGCTACTAATGAGCAGTTCTTC. Amino acids: CASSTATNEQFF.